Listed below are T cell receptor beta chains from one sample, sequenced in a study of glioma-infiltrating T cells. TCRdb re-derived calls from the multiplex PCR reads in MiXCR, one entry per CDR3 protein. This table holds over 120,000 distinct CDR3 sequences, about two fifths found once. Sequences were obtained from glioma tissue, nonneoplastic brain tissue, or PBMCs (not recorded which). These receptors originate from a human donor with low-grade glioma or glioblastoma, undergoing nonglioma brain surgery, or in good health (not recorded which). Both conserved end residues are part of each CDR3. D genes are given only for firm matches. Expanded clones get a size class; other rows say once, few or many, or leave the size out.

D gene	clone size	V gene	J gene	CDR3 DNA	CDR3 protein
-	-	TRBV28	TRBJ1-3	TGTGCCAGCAGTTTGACAGGCTTTTTTGGCTCTGGAAACACCATATATTTT	CASSLTGFFGSGNTIYF
-	few	TRBV4-1	TRBJ2-3	TGCGCCAGCAGCCAAGATCTGGCTAGCACCCGCACAGATACGCAGTATTTT	CASSQDLASTRTDTQYF
TRBD2	-	TRBV11-2	TRBJ2-4	TGTGCCAGCAGCCCCGGGGGGGGCGGAAACATTCAGTACTTC	CASSPGGGGNIQYF
-	-	TRBV28	TRBJ1-5	TGTGCCAGCAGTTGGGGGCCCCAGCATTTT	CASSWGPQHF
-	-	TRBV27	TRBJ2-7	TGTGCCAGCAGCTCGCGGCAGGCGACTTACGAGCAGTACTTC	CASSSRQATYEQYF
-	many	TRBV7-8	TRBJ2-1	TGTGCCAGCAGCTTAGGGGCAGGGTCCATTGAGCAGTTCTTC	CASSLGAGSIEQFF
TRBD2	few	TRBV4-1	TRBJ2-1	TGCGCCAGCAGCCAAGAAAAAGGACTAGAGATGAATGAGCAGTTCTTC	CASSQEKGLEMNEQFF
TRBD2	many	TRBV20-1	TRBJ2-7	TGCAGTGCTAGAGATGGGACTAGCGGAGCCTACGAGCAGTACTTC	CSARDGTSGAYEQYF
-	-	TRBV6-6	TRBJ2-3	TGTGCCAGCAGTTACGGTGGCAGACGCACAGATACGCAGTATTTT	CASSYGGRRTDTQYF
-	few	TRBV20-1	TRBJ2-5	TGCAGTGCTAGTGAGCTACAGAGAGGGACTCGGGACCAGTACTTC	CSASELQRGTRDQYF
-	-	TRBV12-3/TRBV12-4	TRBJ2-5	TGTGCCAGCAGTTCACAGGGCGGGAGAGAGACCCAGTACTTC	CASSSQGGRETQYF
TRBD2	-	TRBV10-1	TRBJ2-1	TGCGCCAGCAGTGAGTCTAGCGGGGGCAATGAGCAGTTCTTC	CASSESSGGNEQFF
-	once	TRBV4-1	TRBJ1-3	TGCGCCAGCAGCCAAGGGGACCCCAACTCTGGAAACACCATATATTTT	CASSQGDPNSGNTIYF
-	-	TRBV20-1	TRBJ1-2	TGCAGTGCTAGACCGGGGGCGAACTATGGCTACACCTTC	CSARPGANYGYTF
TRBD2	few	TRBV7-3	TRBJ2-1	TGTGCCAGCAGCAAGACTAGCGGGGGCTTCTACAATGAGCAGTTCTTC	CASSKTSGGFYNEQFF
TRBD2	-	TRBV20-1	TRBJ2-7	TGCAGTGCTCCAGCGGGAGGACGGTACGAGCAGTACTTC	CSAPAGGRYEQYF
-	-	TRBV7-2	TRBJ2-5	TGTGCCAGCAGCCTTAATAAGGCAGAGACCCAGTACTTC	CASSLNKAETQYF
-	-	TRBV5-1	TRBJ1-3	TGCGCCGGCAGCCGTCTCGGGGTCGAAGGAAACACCATATATTTT	CAGSRLGVEGNTIYF
TRBD2	-	TRBV10-3	TRBJ2-7	TGTGCCATCAGATTGACTAGCGGCTCCTACGAGCAGTACTTC	CAIRLTSGSYEQYF